Reported below is one T cell receptor beta chain. The antigen remains unidentified. The sample belongs to a study of cytomegalovirus exposure and HLA in healthy donors. This CDR3 has 14 residues. The V and J ends lost 3 bases and 1 base respectively, with 10 bases between them. In germline, CDR1 is LNHDA, CDR2 SQIVND (reference sequence). TCRdb's copy holds only in-frame clones and misses some; the assay was immunoSEQ multiplex PCR. Here the sample spans 55,000 to 65,000 clones, roughly nine tenths being singletons. General study results and limits: A later analysis found first-cohort TCR clusters tended to co-occur in the 90 to 150 validation repertoires. Overall, about 160 TCR beta chains were annotated as cytomegalovirus-associated.

This receptor was obtained from a man aged 18 to 30 in good health and CMV-seronegative. The chain recombines TRBV19 with TRBJ2-7; no clear D gene. The sample comprised PBMCs. Here the CDR3 DNA reads TGTGCCAGTAGTATTACAGCCCAATCCTACGAGCAGTACTTC. Translation gives CASSITAQSYEQYF.